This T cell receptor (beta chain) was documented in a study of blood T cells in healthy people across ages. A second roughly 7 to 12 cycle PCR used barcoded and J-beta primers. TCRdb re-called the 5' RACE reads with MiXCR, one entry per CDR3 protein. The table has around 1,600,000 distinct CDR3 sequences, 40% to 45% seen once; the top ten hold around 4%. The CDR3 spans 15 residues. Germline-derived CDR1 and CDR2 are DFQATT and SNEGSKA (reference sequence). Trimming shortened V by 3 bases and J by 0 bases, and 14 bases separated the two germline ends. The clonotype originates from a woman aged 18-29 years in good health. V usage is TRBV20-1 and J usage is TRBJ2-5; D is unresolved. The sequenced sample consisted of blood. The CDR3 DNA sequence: TGCAGTGCTAGTCCTCGGTCTTGGTACCAAGAGACCCAGTACTTC. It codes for CSASPRSWYQETQYF.